One T cell receptor (beta chain) is described in this entry. Its matching antigen is unknown. This CDR3 is built from 13 residues. The germline gives CDR1 SGHRS, CDR2 YFSETQ. V lost 5 bases and J lost 4, with 13 bases in between. Through template switching, a universal primer site was introduced, and the cDNA contained unique molecular identifiers. A single record per CDR3 protein comes from TCRdb applying MiXCR to the 5' RACE reads. The sample carries about 530,000 distinct CDR3 sequences, about 20% recorded once. This specimen belongs to a study of identical twins. Findings of the study overall: Twin-shared out-of-frame alpha sequences showed excess low generation probability. Models underpredicted monozygotic twin sharing of out-of-frame TCR alpha.

These data were also reused for a study on yellow fever vaccine responses in identical twins.

Material: CD4+ T cells sorted from blood. The rearrangement links TRBV5-1 to TRBJ2-7; D is unresolved. The receptor was isolated from a woman aged 18-29 years in good health. The CDR3 sequence is CASSFSALYEQYF. DNA of the CDR3: TGCGCCAGCAGTTTTTCGGCACTTTACGAGCAGTACTTC.